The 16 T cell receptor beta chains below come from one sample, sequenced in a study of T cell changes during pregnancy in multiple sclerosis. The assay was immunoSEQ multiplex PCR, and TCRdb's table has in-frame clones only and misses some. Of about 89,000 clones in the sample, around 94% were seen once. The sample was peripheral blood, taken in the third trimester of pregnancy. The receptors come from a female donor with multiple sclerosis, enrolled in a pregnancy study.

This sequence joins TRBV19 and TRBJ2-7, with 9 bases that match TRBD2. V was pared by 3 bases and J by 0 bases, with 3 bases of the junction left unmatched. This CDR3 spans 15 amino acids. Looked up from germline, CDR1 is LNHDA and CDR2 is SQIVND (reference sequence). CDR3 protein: CASSIGREGSYEQYF. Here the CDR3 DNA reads TGTGCCAGTAGTATCGGGCGGGAGGGCTCCTACGAGCAGTACTTC.

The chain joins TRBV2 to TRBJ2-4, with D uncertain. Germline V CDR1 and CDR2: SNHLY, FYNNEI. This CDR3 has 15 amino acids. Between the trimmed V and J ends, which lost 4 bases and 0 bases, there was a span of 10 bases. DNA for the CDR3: TGTGCCAGCAGTGGGAGAGGTATAGCCAAAAACATTCAGTACTTC. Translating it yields CASSGRGIAKNIQYF.

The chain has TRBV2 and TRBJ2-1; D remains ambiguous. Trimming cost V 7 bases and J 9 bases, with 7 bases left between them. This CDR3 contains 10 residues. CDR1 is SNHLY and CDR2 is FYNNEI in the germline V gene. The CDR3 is CASIGGEQFF. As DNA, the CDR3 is TGTGCCAGCATCGGCGGTGAGCAGTTCTTC.

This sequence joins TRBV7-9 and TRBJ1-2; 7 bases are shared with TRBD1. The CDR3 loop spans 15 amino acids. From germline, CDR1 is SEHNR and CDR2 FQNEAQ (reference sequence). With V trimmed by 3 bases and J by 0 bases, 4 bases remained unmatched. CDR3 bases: TGTGCCAGCAGCTTCGGGGACAGCTCTAACTATGGCTACACCTTC. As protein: CASSFGDSSNYGYTF.

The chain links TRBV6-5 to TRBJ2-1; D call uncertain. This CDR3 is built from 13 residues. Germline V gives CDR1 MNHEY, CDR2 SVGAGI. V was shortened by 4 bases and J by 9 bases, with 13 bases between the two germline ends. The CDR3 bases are TGTGCCAGCAGTTTGGTGACAAACAGTGAGCAGTTCTTC. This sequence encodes CASSLVTNSEQFF.

The CDR3 sequence is CASSVPSGGETQYF. The CDR3 DNA sequence: TGTGCCAGCAGCGTTCCTAGCGGAGGGGAGACCCAGTACTTC. The chain couples TRBV9 to TRBJ2-5; 7 bases line up with TRBD2. The V and J ends lost 2 bases and 5 bases, in that order; junction bases with no gene match: 6. CDR3 length equals 14 residues. Germline assignment: CDR1 SGDLS and CDR2 YYNGEE. Full variable domain (remainder filled in from reference TRBV9 and TRBJ2-5): DSGVTQTPKHLITATGQRVTLRCSPRSGDLSVYWYQQSLDQGLQFLIQYYNGEERAKGNILERFSAQQFPDLHSELNLSSLELGDSALYFCASSVPSGGETQYFGPGTRLLVL.

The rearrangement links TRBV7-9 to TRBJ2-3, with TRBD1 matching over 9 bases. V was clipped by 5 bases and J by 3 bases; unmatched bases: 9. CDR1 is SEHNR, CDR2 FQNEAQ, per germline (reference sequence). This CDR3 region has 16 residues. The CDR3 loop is CASSPKGGTGTDTQYF. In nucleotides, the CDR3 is TGTGCCAGCAGCCCTAAGGGCGGGACAGGGACAGATACGCAGTATTTT.

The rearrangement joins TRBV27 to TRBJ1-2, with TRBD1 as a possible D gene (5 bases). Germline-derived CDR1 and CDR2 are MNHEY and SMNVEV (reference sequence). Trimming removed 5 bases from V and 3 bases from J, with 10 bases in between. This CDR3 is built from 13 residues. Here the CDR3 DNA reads TGTGCCAGCAGTGCGGGGACTTACTATGGCTACACCTTC. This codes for CASSAGTYYGYTF.

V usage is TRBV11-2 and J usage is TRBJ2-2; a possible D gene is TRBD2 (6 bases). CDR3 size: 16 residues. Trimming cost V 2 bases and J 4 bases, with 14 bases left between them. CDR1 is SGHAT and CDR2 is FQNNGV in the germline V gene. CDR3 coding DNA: TGTGCCAGCAGCTTAAGGGCGGGAATGAGCACCGGGGAGCTGTTTTTT. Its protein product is CASSLRAGMSTGELFF.

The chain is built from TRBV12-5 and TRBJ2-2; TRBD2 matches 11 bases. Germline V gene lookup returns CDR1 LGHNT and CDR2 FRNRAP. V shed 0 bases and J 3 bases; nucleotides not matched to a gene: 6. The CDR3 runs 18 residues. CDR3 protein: CASGLVRLAGKDTGELFF. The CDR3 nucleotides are TGTGCTAGTGGTTTGGTACGACTAGCGGGAAAGGACACCGGGGAGCTGTTTTTT.

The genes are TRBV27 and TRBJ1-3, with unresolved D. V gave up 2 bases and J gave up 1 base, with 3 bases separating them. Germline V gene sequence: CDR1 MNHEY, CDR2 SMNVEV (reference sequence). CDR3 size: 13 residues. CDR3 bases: TGTGCCAGCAGTTTAACATCTGGAAACACCATATATTTT. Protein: CASSLTSGNTIYF.

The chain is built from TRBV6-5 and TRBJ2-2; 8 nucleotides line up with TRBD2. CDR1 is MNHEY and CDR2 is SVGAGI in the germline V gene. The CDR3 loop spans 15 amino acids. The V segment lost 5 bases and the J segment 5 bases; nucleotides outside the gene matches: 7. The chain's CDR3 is CASSHGPSGTGELFF. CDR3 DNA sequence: TGTGCCAGCAGTCACGGGCCTAGCGGGACCGGGGAGCTGTTTTTT.

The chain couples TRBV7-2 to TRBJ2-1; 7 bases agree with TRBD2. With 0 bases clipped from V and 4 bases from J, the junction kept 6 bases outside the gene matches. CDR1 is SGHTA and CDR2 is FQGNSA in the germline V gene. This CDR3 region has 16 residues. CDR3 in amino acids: CASSLAQASGYNEQFF. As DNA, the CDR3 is TGTGCCAGCAGCTTAGCGCAGGCTAGCGGTTACAATGAGCAGTTCTTC. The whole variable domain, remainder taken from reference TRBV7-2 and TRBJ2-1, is GAGVSQSPSNKVTEKGKDVELRCDPISGHTALYWYRQSLGQGLEFLIYFQGNSAPDKSGLPSDRFSAERTGGSVSTLTIQRTQQEDSAVYLCASSLAQASGYNEQFFGPGTRLTVL.

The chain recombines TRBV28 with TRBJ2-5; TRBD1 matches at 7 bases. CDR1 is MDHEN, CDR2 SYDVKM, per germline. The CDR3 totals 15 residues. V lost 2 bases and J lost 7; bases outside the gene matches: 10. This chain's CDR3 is CASSLVGGAKGTQYF. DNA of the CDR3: TGTGCCAGCAGTTTAGTAGGGGGCGCGAAGGGGACCCAGTACTTC.

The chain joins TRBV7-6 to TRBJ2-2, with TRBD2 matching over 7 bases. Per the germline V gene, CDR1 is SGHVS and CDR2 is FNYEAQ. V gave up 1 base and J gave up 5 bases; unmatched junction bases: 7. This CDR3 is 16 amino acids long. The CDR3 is CASSLVFAGETGELFF. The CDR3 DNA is TGTGCCAGCAGCTTAGTTTTCGCGGGAGAGACCGGGGAGCTGTTTTTT.

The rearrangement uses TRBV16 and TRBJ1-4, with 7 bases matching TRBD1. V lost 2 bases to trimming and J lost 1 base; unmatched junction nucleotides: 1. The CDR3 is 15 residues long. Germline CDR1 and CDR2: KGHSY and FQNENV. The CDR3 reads CASSQRQGTNEKLFF. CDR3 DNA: TGTGCCAGCAGCCAAAGACAGGGAACTAATGAAAAACTGTTTTTT.